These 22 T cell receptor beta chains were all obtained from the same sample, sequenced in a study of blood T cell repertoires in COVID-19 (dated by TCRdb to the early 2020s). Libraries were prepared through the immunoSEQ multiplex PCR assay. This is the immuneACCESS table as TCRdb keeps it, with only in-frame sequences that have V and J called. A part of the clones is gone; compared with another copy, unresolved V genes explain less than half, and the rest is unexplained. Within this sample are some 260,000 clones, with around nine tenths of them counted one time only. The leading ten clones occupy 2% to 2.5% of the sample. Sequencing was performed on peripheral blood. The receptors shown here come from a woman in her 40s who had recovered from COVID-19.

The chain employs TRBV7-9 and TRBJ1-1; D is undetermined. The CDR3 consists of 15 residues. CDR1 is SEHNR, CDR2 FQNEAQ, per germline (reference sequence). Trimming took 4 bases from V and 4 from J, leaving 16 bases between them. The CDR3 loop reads CASSYLSGQGTEAFF. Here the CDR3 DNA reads TGTGCCAGCAGCTATTTGTCTGGGCAAGGCACTGAAGCTTTCTTT.

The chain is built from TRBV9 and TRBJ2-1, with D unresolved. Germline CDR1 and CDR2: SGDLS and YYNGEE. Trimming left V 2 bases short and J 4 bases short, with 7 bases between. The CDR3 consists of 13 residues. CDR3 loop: CASSVPGYNEQFF. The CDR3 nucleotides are TGTGCCAGCAGCGTCCCCGGGTACAATGAGCAGTTCTTC.

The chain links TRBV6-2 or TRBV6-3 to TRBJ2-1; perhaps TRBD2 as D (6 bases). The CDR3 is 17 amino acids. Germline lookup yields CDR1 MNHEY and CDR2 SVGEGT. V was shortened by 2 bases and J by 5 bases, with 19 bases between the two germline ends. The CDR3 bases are TGTGCCAGCAGTTACCGCCCGCATACTAGCCCCGACAATGAGCAGTTCTTC. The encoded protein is CASSYRPHTSPDNEQFF.

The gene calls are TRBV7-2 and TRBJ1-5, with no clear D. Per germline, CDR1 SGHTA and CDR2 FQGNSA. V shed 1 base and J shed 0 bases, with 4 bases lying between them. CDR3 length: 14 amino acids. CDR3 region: CASSLGRSNQPQHF. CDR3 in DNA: TGTGCCAGCAGCTTAGGTCGTAGCAATCAGCCCCAGCATTTT.

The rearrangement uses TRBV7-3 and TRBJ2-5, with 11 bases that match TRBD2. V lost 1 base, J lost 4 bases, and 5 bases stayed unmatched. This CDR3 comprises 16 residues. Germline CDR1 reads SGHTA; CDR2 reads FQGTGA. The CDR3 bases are TGTGCCAGCAGCTTAAGAGGTCTAGCGGGGGGAGAGACCCAGTACTTC. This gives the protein CASSLRGLAGGETQYF.

The CDR3, as DNA: TGTGCCAGCAGCTTGGGACAGGGGGGCTACGAGCAGTACTTC. Its translation is CASSLGQGGYEQYF. The chain carries TRBV5-6 and TRBJ2-7, with 9 positions matching TRBD1. Losses at the gene ends were 0 bases for V and 3 bases for J; bases not matched to a gene: 1. From germline, CDR1 is SGHDT and CDR2 YYEEEE. This CDR3 region has 14 residues.

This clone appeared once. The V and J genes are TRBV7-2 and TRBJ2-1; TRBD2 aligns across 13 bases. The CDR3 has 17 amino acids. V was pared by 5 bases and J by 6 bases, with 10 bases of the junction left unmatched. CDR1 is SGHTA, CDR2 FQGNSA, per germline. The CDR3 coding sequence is TGTGCCAGCAGCACCCGGACTAGCGGGAGCCCCAGCAATGAGCAGTTCTTC. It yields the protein CASSTRTSGSPSNEQFF. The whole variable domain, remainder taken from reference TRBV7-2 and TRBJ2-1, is GAGVSQSPSNKVTEKGKDVELRCDPISGHTALYWYRQSLGQGLEFLIYFQGNSAPDKSGLPSDRFSAERTGGSVSTLTIQRTQQEDSAVYLCASSTRTSGSPSNEQFFGPGTRLTVL.

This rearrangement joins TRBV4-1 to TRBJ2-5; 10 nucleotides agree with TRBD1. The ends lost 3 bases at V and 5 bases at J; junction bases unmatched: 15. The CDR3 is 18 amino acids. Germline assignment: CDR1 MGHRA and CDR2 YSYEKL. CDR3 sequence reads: CASSHGTGAIPTAETQYF. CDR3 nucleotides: TGCGCCAGCAGCCATGGGACAGGGGCGATTCCCACCGCGGAGACCCAGTACTTC.

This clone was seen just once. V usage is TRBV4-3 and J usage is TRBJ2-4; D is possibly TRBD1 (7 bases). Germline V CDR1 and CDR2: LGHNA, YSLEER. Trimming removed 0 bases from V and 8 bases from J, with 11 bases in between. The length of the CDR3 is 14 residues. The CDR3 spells CASSQDPRGDIQYF. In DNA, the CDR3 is TGCGCCAGCAGCCAAGATCCCAGGGGGGACATTCAGTACTTC.

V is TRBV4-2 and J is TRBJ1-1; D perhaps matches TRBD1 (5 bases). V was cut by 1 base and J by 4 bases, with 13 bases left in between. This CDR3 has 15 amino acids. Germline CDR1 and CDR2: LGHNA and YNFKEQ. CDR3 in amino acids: CASSQGRGGSTEAFF. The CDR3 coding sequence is TGTGCCAGCAGCCAAGGCCGCGGGGGAAGCACTGAAGCTTTCTTT.

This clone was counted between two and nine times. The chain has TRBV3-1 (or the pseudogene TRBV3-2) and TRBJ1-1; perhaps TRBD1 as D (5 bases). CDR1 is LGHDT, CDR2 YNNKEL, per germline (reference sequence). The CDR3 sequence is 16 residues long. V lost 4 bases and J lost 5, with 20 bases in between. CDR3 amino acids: CASSLRTTGGGTEAFF. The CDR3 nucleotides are TGTGCCAGCAGCCTCCGGACTACGGGGGGTGGAACTGAAGCTTTCTTT.

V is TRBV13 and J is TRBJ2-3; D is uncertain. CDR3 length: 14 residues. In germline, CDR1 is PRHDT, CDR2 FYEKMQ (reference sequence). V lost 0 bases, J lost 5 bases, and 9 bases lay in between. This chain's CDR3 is CASSLGRWRDTQYF. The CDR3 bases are TGTGCCAGCAGCTTAGGCAGGTGGCGAGATACGCAGTATTTT.

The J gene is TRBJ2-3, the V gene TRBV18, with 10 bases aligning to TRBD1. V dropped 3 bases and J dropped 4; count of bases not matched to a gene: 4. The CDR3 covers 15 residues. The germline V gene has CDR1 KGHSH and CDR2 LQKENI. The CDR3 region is CASSPSGQGADTQYF. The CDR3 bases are TGTGCCAGCTCACCTAGTGGACAGGGGGCAGATACGCAGTATTTT.

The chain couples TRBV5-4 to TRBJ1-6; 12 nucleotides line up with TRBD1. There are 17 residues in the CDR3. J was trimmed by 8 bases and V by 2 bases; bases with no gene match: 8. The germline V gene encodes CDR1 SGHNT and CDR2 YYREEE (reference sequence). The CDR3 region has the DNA TGTGCCAGCAGCTTCAGGGACAGGGGGCTAGGGGATTCACCCCTCCACTTT. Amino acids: CASSFRDRGLGDSPLHF.

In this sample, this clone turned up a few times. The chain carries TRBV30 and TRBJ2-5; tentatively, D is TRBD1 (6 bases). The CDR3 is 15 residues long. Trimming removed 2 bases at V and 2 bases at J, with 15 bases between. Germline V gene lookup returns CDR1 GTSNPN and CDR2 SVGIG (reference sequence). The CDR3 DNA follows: TGTGCCTGGAGTCAAGCCAGGGGCCTGCAAGAGACCCAGTACTTC. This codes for CAWSQARGLQETQYF.

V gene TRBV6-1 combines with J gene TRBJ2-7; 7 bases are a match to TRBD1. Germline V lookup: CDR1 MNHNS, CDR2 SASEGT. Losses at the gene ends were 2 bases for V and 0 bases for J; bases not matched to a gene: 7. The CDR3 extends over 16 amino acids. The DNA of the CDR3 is TGTGCCAGCAGTGAACTAGGGGGCCCCAGCTCCTACGAGCAGTACTTC. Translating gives CASSELGGPSSYEQYF.

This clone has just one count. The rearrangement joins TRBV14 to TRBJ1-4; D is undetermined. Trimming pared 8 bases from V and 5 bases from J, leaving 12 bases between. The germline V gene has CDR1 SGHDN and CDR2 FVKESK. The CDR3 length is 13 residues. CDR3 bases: TGTGCCAGCCGTGGTCTACTCAATGAAAAACTGTTTTTT. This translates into CASRGLLNEKLFF.

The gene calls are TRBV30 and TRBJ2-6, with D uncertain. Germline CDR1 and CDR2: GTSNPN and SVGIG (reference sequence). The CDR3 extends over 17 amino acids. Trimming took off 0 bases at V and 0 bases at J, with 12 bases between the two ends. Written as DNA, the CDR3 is TGTGCCTGGAGTGTACGCGGTGGGTTCTCTGGGGCCAACGTCCTGACTTTC. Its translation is CAWSVRGGFSGANVLTF. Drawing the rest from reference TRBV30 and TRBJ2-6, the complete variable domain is SQTIHQWPATLVQPVGSPLSLECTVEGTSNPNLYWYRQAAGRGLQLLFYSVGIGQISSEVPQNLSASRPQDRQFILSSKKLLLSDSGFYLCAWSVRGGFSGANVLTFGAGSRLTVL.

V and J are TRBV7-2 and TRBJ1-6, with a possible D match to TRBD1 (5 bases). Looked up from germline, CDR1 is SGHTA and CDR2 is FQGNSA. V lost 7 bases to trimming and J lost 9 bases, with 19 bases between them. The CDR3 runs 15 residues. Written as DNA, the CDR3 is TGTGCCAGCACCCCCGCGGGGGAAGTCAGTTCACCCCTCCACTTT. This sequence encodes CASTPAGEVSSPLHF.

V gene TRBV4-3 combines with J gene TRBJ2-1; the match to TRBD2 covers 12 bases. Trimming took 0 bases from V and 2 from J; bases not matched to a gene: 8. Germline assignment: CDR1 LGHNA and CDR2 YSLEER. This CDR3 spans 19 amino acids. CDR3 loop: CASSQDLGTSGFTYNEQFF. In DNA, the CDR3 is TGCGCCAGCAGCCAAGATCTAGGGACTAGCGGGTTTACCTACAATGAGCAGTTCTTC.

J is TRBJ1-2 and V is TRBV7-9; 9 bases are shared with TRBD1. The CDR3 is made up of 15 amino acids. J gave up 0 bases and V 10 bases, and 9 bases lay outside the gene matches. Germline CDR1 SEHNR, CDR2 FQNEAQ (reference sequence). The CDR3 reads CATTVRTGANYGYTF. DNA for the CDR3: TGTGCCACCACTGTTCGGACAGGGGCTAACTATGGCTACACCTTC.

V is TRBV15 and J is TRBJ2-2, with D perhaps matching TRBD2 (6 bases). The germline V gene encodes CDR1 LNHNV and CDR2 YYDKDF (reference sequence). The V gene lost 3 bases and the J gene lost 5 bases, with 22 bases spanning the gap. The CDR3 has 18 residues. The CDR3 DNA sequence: TGTGCCACCAGCAGGACCCCCCGGCCGGGGGTGAGAACCGGGGAGCTGTTTTTT. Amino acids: CATSRTPRPGVRTGELFF.